This TCR beta chain emerged from a study of T cell repertoires in cytomegalovirus infection. Study details: Public TCR beta signatures marked donors with CMV infection and the matching HLA.

TCRdb itself ran the reads through MiXCR, one entry per CDR3 protein. The sample includes around 900,000 distinct CDR3 sequences, 30% to 40% of them seen just once. The CDR3 totals 14 residues. V shed 5 bases and J shed 8 bases, with 18 bases lying between them. CDR1 and CDR2 (germline): LNHDA, SQIVND (reference sequence). Turning to this clonotype: What it binds is not known.

Specimen: cultured CD8+ T cells from PBMCs, collected from culture after CMV antigen stimulation. The chain links TRBV19 to TRBJ1-2, with D unresolved. This sequence originates from a human donor in good health (CMV status not recorded). Some clones in this sample may be carry-over from other donors' samples. The CDR3 region has the DNA TGTGCCAGTAGTGAGGACGGGTACTCTATGGGCTACACCTTC. It is translated as CASSEDGYSMGYTF.